The 11 T cell receptor beta chains in this list originate from one sample, sequenced in a study of Tregs in tolerant kidney transplant recipients. Here immunoSEQ multiplex PCR was the method, and the copy in TCRdb shows in-frame clones only, minus some. The sample lists 60,000 or so clones; 83% were seen once. The sequencing input was CD4+ T cells from blood. The receptor set was obtained from a human donor in good health.

The chain employs TRBV30 and TRBJ1-6; 8 nucleotides line up with TRBD1. Germline CDR1 and CDR2: GTSNPN and SVGIG (reference sequence). This CDR3 is 18 amino acids long. The ends lost 5 bases at V and 0 bases at J; junction bases unmatched: 12. CDR3 amino acids: CAWDGGTGRRSYNSPLHF. The DNA of the CDR3 is TGTGCCTGGGACGGCGGGACAGGTCGCCGCTCCTATAATTCACCCCTCCACTTT.

This clone was observed a handful of times. The chain employs TRBV7-2 and TRBJ1-3; the D is unclear. With 2 bases removed from V and 3 bases from J, the gap between germline ends came to 11 bases. CDR1 is SGHTA, CDR2 FQGNSA, per germline. This CDR3 has 15 residues. The CDR3 loop reads CASSLYSGYGNTIYF. For the CDR3, the DNA is TGTGCCAGCAGCTTATATTCGGGTTATGGAAACACCATATATTTT.

In its sample, this clone was seen many times. The gene calls are TRBV19 and TRBJ2-3; 7 nucleotides line up with TRBD1. This CDR3 is built from 16 residues. Trimming took 6 bases from V and 1 from J; bases not matched to a gene: 10. CDR1 is LNHDA and CDR2 is SQIVND in the germline V gene (reference sequence). CDR3 DNA sequence: TGTGCCAGTAGGTATGGTCCAGGGGGTCGCACAGATACGCAGTATTTT. Translation: CASRYGPGGRTDTQYF.

This chain connects TRBV7-2 to TRBJ2-2, with 8 bases matching TRBD1. CDR3 length equals 15 residues. V gave up 7 bases and J gave up 5 bases; unmatched junction bases: 9. CDR1 and CDR2 (germline): SGHTA, FQGNSA. CDR3 residues: CASNPDRGLTGELFF. In nucleotides, the CDR3 is TGTGCCAGCAACCCCGACAGGGGTTTGACCGGGGAGCTGTTTTTT.

The CDR3 region has the DNA TGTGCCTGGATCCGGACTGAAGCTTTCTTT. As protein: CAWIRTEAFF. The chain uses TRBV30 and TRBJ1-1; no clear D gene. This CDR3 has 10 residues. Germline V gene sequence: CDR1 GTSNPN, CDR2 SVGIG (reference sequence). V shed 4 bases and J shed 5 bases, with 5 bases lying between them.

V and J are TRBV11-1 and TRBJ2-7, with 9 bases identical to TRBD1. Germline-derived CDR1 and CDR2 are SGHAT and FQDESV (reference sequence). The V and J ends lost 1 base and 4 bases, in that order; junction bases with no gene match: 11. CDR3 length: 17 residues. The CDR3, as DNA: TGTGCCAGCAGCTTAGAGAGCTTGGGACAGGGAATTTACGAGCAGTACTTC. Its translation is CASSLESLGQGIYEQYF.

The chain couples TRBV7-9 to TRBJ1-1; no clear D. Germline CDR1 is SEHNR and CDR2 is FQNEAQ (reference sequence). V lost 5 bases and J 5 bases, leaving 21 bases between the germline ends. The CDR3 covers 16 residues. The CDR3: CASSPVAWRERTEAFF. CDR3 nucleotide sequence: TGTGCCAGCAGCCCTGTAGCTTGGCGGGAAAGGACTGAAGCTTTCTTT.

This rearrangement joins TRBV11-3 to TRBJ2-3; 7 bases are a match to TRBD1. This CDR3 is 13 amino acids long. The germline V gene has CDR1 SGHNT and CDR2 YENEEA. V lost 7 bases to trimming and J lost 7 bases; unmatched junction nucleotides: 8. The CDR3 region is CASTTGDRNTQYF. Written as DNA, the CDR3 is TGTGCCAGCACTACAGGGGACCGGAATACGCAGTATTTT.

This clone came up once. CDR3 residues: CASSLSGAPVRWGSEQYF. CDR3 sequence (DNA): TGTGCCAGCAGCCTATCTGGGGCCCCAGTACGATGGGGAAGCGAGCAGTACTTC. The rearrangement uses TRBV14 and TRBJ2-7; the D gene is possibly TRBD1 (5 bases). CDR1 is SGHDN, CDR2 FVKESK, per germline. Trimming removed 4 bases at V and 6 bases at J, with 28 bases between. The CDR3 extends over 18 amino acids.

The chain joins TRBV6-4 to TRBJ2-3; either TRBD1 or TRBD2 may supply D (5 bases each). Germline-derived CDR1 and CDR2 are MRHNA and SNTAGT. Trimming stripped 4 bases from V and 0 bases from J, with 14 bases between. The CDR3 extends over 16 amino acids. CDR3: CASSAGPTLSTDTQYF. DNA for the CDR3: TGTGCCAGCAGTGCGGGACCCACCCTTAGCACAGATACGCAGTATTTT.

The chain joins TRBV9 to TRBJ1-2; 8 positions match TRBD1. CDR3 size: 15 residues. V lost 6 bases and J lost 2; bases outside the gene matches: 9. Germline CDR1 reads SGDLS; CDR2 reads YYNGEE. This CDR3 is CASNRGQGVNYGYTF. The CDR3 bases are TGTGCCAGCAATCGCGGACAGGGCGTAAACTATGGCTACACCTTC. Full variable domain (missing parts from reference TRBV9 and TRBJ1-2): DSGVTQTPKHLITATGQRVTLRCSPRSGDLSVYWYQQSLDQGLQFLIQYYNGEERAKGNILERFSAQQFPDLHSELNLSSLELGDSALYFCASNRGQGVNYGYTFGSGTRLTVV.